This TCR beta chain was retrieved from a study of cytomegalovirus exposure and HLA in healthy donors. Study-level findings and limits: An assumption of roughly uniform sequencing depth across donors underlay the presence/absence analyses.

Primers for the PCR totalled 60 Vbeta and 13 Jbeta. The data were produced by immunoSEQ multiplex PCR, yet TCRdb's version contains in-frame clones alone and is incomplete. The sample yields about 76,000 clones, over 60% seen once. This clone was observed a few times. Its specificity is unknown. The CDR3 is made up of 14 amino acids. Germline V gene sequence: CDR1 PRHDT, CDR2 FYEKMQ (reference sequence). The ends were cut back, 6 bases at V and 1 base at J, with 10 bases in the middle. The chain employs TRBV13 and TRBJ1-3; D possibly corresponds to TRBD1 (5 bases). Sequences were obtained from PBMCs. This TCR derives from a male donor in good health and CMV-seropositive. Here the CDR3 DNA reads TGTGCCAGCAGGCGGGGCTTATCTGGAAACACCATATATTTT. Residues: CASRRGLSGNTIYF.